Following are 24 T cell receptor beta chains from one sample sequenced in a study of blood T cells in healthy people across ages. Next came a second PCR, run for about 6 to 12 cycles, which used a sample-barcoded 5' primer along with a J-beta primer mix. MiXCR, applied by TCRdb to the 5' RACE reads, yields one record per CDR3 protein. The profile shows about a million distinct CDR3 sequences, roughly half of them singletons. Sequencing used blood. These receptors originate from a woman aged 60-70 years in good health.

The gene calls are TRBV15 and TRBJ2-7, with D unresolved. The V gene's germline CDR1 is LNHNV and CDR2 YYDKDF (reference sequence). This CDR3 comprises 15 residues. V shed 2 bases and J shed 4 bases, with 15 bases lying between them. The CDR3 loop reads CATSRLPDQMYEQYF. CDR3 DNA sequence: TGTGCCACCAGCAGACTCCCGGATCAAATGTACGAGCAGTACTTC.

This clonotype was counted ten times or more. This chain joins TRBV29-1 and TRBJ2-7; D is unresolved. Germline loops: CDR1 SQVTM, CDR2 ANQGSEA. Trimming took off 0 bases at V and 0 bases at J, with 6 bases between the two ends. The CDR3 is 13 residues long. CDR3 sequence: CSVEEVPSYEQYF. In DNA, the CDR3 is TGCAGCGTTGAAGAGGTACCCTCCTACGAGCAGTACTTC.

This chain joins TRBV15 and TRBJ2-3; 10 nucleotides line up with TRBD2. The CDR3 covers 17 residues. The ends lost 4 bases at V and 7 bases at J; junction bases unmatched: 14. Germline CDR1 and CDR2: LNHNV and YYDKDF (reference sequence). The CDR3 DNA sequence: TGTGCCACCAGCACCGCACCCAGCGGGAGGGCTGTGAATACGCAGTATTTT. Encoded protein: CATSTAPSGRAVNTQYF.

CDR3 sequence (DNA): TGCAGTGCTCCCATTAGCGGGAGCAGGGATGAGCAGTACTTC. Encoded protein: CSAPISGSRDEQYF. The rearrangement joins TRBV20-1 to TRBJ2-5, with 9 bases lining up with TRBD2. The CDR3 loop spans 14 amino acids. CDR1 and CDR2 from the germline V gene are DFQATT and SNEGSKA (reference sequence). V dropped 5 bases and J dropped 11; count of bases not matched to a gene: 15.

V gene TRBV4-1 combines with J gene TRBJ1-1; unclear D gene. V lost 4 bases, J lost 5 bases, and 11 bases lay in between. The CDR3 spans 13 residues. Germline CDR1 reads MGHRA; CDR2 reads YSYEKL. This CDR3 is CASSRQEVTEAFF. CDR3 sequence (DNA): TGCGCCAGCAGCCGGCAGGAAGTGACTGAAGCTTTCTTT.

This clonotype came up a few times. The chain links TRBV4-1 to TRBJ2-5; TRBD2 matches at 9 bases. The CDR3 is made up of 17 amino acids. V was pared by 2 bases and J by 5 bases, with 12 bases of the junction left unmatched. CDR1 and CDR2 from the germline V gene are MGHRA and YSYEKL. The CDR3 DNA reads TGCGCCAGCAGCCAATTCGGCGGGAGGGGTGGTATTGAGACCCAGTACTTC. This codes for CASSQFGGRGGIETQYF.

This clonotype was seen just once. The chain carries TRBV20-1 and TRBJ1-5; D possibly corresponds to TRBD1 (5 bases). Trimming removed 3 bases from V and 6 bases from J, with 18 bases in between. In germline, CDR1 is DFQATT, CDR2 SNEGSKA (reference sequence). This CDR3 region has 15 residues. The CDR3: CSASRSGGLSQPQHF. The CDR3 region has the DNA TGCAGTGCTAGTCGGTCCGGGGGTTTGAGTCAGCCCCAGCATTTT.

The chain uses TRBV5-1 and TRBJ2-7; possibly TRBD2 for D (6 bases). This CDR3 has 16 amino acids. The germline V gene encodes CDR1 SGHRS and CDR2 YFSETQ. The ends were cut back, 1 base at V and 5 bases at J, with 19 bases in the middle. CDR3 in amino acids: CASSLTGGRTSDEQYF. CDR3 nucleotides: TGCGCCAGCAGCTTGACCGGGGGACGGACCTCAGACGAGCAGTACTTC.

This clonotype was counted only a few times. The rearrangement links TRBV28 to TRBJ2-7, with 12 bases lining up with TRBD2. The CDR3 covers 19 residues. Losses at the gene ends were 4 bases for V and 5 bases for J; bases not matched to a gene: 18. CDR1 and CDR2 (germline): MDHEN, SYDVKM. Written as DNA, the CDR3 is TGTGCCAGCAGTTCTTCCCTTCCGGCTAGCGGGAGGGCCAGTAACGAGCAGTACTTC. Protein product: CASSSSLPASGRASNEQYF.

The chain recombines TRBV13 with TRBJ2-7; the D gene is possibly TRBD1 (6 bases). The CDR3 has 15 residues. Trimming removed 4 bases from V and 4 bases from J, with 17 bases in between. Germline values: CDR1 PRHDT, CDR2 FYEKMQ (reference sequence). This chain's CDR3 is CASSSTRTARYEQYF. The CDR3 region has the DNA TGTGCCAGCAGCTCAACCCGGACAGCGAGATACGAGCAGTACTTC.

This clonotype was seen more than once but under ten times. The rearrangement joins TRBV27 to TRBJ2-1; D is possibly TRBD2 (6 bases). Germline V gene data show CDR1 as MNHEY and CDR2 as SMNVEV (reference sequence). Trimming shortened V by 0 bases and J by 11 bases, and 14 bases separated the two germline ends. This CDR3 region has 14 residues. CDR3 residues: CASSLSTHGGKQFF. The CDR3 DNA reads TGTGCCAGCAGTTTATCGACCCACGGGGGTAAGCAGTTCTTC.

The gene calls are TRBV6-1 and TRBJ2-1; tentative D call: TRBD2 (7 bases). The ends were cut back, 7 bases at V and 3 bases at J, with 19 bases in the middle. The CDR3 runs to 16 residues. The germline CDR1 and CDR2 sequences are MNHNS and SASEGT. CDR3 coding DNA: TGTGCCAGCAATCCCATGGGGGCTAGCGGCTACAATGAGCAGTTCTTC. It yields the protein CASNPMGASGYNEQFF.

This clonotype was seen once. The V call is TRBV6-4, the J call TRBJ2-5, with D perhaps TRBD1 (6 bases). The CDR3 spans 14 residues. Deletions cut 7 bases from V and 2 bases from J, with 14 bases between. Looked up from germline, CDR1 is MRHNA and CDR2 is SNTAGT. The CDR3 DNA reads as TGTGCCAGCACCCCGGACAGAAGACAAGAGACCCAGTACTTC. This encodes CASTPDRRQETQYF.

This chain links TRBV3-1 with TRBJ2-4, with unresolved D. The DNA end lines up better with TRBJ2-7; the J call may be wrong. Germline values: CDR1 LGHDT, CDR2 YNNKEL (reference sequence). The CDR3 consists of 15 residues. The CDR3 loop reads CASSQETASTYEQYF. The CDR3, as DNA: TGTGCCAGCAGCCAAGAAACGGCCTCAACCTACGAGCAGTACTTC.

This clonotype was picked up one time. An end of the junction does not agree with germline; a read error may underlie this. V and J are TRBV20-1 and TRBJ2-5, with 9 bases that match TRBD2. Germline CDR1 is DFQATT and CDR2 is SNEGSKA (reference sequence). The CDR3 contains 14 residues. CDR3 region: CSALQGLAQETLYF. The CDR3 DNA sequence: TGCAGTGCCCTCCAGGGACTAGCTCAAGAGACCCTGTACTTC.

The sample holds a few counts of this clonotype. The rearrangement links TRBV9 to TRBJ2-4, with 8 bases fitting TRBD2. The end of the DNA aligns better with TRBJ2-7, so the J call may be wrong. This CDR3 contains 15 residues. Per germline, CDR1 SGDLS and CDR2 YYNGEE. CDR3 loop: CASSATPGLAYEQYF. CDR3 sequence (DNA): TGTGCCAGCAGCGCGACTCCGGGACTAGCCTACGAGCAGTACTTC.

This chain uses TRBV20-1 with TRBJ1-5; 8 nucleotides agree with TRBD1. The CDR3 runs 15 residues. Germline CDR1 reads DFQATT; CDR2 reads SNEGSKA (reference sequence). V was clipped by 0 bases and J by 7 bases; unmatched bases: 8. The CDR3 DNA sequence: TGCAGTGCTAGAGATCGACAGGGGTGGGACCAGCCCCAGCATTTT. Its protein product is CSARDRQGWDQPQHF.

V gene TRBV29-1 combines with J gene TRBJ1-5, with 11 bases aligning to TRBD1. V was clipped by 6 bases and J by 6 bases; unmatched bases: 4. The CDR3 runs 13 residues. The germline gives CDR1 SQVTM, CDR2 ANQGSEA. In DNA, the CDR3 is TGCAGCGTCAGGACAGGGGGCGGTCAGCCCCAGCATTTT. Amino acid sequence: CSVRTGGGQPQHF.

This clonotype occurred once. CDR3: CASSLGGHRGNEKLFF. The CDR3 DNA sequence: TGTGCCAGCAGCTTAGGCGGCCACAGGGGGAATGAAAAACTGTTTTTT. V is TRBV7-9 and J is TRBJ1-4; 8 bases fit TRBD1. In germline, CDR1 is SEHNR, CDR2 FQNEAQ (reference sequence). This CDR3 region has 16 residues. V lost 1 base and J lost 5; bases outside the gene matches: 6.

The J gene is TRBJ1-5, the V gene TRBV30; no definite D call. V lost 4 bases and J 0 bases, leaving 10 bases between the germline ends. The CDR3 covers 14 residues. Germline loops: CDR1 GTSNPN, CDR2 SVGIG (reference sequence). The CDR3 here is CAWTETNSNQPQHF. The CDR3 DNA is TGTGCCTGGACCGAGACAAATAGCAATCAGCCCCAGCATTTT.

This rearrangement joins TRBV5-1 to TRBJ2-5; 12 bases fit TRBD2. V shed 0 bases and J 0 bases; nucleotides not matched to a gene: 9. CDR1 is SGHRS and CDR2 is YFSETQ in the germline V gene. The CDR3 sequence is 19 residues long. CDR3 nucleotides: TGCGCCAGCAGCTTGGGAGGGACTAGCGGGCACACGTACCAAGAGACCCAGTACTTC. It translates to CASSLGGTSGHTYQETQYF.

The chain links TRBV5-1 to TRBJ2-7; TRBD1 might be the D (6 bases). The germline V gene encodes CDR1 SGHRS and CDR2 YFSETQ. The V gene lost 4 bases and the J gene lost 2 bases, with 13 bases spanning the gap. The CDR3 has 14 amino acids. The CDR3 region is CASSLGQKTYEQYF. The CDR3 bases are TGCGCCAGCAGCCTCGGACAGAAAACCTACGAGCAGTACTTC.

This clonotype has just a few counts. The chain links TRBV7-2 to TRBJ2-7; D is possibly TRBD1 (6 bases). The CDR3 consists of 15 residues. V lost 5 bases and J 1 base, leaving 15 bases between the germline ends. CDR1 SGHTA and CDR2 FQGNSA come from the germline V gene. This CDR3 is CASSPRDIPSYEQYF. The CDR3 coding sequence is TGTGCCAGCAGCCCCCGGGACATCCCATCCTACGAGCAGTACTTC.

The CDR3: CASRRTGNYEQYF. DNA of the CDR3: TGTGCCAGCAGGAGGACCGGAAACTACGAGCAGTACTTC. The chain is built from TRBV27 and TRBJ2-4; no reliable D call. The DNA matches TRBJ2-7 better at its end, which makes the J call doubtful. Germline lookup yields CDR1 MNHEY and CDR2 SMNVEV (reference sequence). This CDR3 contains 13 residues.